These T cell receptor beta chains were read from a single sample in a study of T cells in Graves' hyperthyroidism and ophthalmopathy. Each CDR3 protein gets one entry after TCRdb re-called the multiplex PCR reads with MiXCR. The sample holds 700,000 to 950,000 distinct CDR3 sequences, 35% seen once. Sequenced: blood. Receptors originate from a woman aged 35 to 49 with Graves' hyperthyroidism. Each CDR3 is given without its conserved first and last residue. Each record gives: J gene, V gene, CDR3 protein.

TRBJ1-1,TRBV6-5,ASSYSPTGGNTEAF
TRBJ1-2,TRBV10-3,ASSFYDGHDVPYGYT
TRBJ1-5,TRBV7-2,ASSFGPNQPQH
TRBJ1-1,TRBV28,ASSSLYTGAF
TRBJ2-3,TRBV25-1,ASSPGQTTDTQY
TRBJ1-5,TRBV7-2,ASSDTMGNQPQH
TRBJ2-7,TRBV12-3/TRBV12-4,ASGPLSGTGYSEQY
TRBJ1-5,TRBV2,ASSLTPGTGEFYQPQH
TRBJ2-7,TRBV7-8,ASSAPGPLHSYEQY
TRBJ1-1,TRBV12-3/TRBV12-4,ASRPGEDTEAF
TRBJ2-5,TRBV7-6,ASSSIETQY
TRBJ2-3,TRBV24-1,ATSDSVVSTDTQY
TRBJ2-3,TRBV6-5,ASSPTGNTDTQY
TRBJ2-2,TRBV6-6,ASIQGAGELF
TRBJ2-7,TRBV7-2,ASSPRGGQGETASYEQY
TRBJ1-2,TRBV20-1,SARGPGGLGGYT
TRBJ1-2,TRBV10-3,AISEDRDYGYT
TRBJ1-1,TRBV11-3,ASSSPGQGRPEAF
TRBJ1-5,TRBV6-5,ASSRNFDQPQH
TRBJ1-5,TRBV12-3/TRBV12-4,ASSFPLGQGSQPQH
TRBJ2-2,TRBV10-3,ASSLMAGTNTGELF
TRBJ1-5,TRBV20-1,SAPPQGSQPQH